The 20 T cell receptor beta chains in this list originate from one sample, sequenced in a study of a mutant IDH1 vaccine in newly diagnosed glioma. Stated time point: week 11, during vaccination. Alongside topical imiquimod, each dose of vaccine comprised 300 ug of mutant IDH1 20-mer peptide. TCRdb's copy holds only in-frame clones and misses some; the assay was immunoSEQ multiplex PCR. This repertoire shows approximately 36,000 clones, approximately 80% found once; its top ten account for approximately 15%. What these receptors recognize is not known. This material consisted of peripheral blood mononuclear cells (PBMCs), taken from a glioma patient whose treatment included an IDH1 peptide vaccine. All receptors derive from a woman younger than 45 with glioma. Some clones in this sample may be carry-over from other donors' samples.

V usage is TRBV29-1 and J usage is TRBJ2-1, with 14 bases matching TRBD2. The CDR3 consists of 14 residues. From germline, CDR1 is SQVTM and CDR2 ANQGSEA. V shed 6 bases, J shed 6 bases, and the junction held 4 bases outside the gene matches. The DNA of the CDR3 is TGCAGCGTGGGGGGACTAGCGGGAGCCAATGAGCAGTTCTTC. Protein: CSVGGLAGANEQFF.

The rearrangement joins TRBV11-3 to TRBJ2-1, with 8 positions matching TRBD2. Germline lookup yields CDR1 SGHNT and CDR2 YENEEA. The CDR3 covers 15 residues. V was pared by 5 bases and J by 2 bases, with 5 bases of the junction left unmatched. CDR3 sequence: CASSPFGRAYNEQFF. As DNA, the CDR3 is TGTGCCAGCAGCCCTTTCGGGAGGGCCTACAATGAGCAGTTCTTC.

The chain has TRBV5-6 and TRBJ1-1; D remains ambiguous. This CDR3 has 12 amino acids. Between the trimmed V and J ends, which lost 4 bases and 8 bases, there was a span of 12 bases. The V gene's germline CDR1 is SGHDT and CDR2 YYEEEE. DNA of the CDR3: TGTGCCAGCAGCCGAATGGGATTCGAAGCTTTCTTT. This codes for CASSRMGFEAFF.

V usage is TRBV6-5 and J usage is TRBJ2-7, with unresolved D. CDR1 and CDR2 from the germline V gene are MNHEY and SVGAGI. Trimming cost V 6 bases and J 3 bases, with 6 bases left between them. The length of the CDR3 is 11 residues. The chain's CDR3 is CASSPSYEQYF. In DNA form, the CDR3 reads TGTGCCAGCAGCCCTAGCTACGAGCAGTACTTC.

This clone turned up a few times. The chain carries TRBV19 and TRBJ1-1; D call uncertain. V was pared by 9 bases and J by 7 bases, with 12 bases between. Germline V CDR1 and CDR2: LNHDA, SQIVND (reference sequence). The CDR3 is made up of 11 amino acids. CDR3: CASRHSVEAFF. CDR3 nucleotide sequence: TGTGCCAGCCGCCATTCGGTTGAAGCTTTCTTT.

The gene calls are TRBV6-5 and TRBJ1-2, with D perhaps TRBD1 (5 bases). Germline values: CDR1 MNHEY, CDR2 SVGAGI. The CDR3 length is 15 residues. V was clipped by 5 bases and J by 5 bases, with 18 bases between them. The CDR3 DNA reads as TGTGCCAGCAGTACCCGGTCGGACAACAAATATGGCTACACCTTC. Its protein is CASSTRSDNKYGYTF.

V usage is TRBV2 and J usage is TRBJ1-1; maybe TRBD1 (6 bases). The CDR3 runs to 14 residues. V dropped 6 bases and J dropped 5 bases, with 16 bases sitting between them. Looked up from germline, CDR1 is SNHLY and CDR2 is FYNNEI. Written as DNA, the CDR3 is TGTGCCAGCAGCCCCCAGGGGAAGGGGACTGAAGCTTTCTTT. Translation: CASSPQGKGTEAFF.

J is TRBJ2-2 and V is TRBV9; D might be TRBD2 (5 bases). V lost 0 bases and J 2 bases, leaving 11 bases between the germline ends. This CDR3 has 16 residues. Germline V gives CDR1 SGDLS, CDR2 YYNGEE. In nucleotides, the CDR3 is TGTGCCAGCAGCGTAGCGGGCAGGACTAACACCGGGGAGCTGTTTTTT. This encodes CASSVAGRTNTGELFF. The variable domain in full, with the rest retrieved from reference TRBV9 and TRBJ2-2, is DSGVTQTPKHLITATGQRVTLRCSPRSGDLSVYWYQQSLDQGLQFLIQYYNGEERAKGNILERFSAQQFPDLHSELNLSSLELGDSALYFCASSVAGRTNTGELFFGEGSRLTVL.

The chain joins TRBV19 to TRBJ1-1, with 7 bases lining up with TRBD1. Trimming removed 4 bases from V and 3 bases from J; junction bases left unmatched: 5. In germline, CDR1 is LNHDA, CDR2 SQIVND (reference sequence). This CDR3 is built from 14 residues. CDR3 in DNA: TGTGCCAGTAGTAGGGCAGGGGGAGACACTGAAGCTTTCTTT. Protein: CASSRAGGDTEAFF.

CDR3 bases: TGTGCCAGCAGTTACGTTGGGAAACTGTTTTTT. Protein sequence: CASSYVGKLFF. This chain joins TRBV5-6 and TRBJ1-4; no firm D call. This CDR3 has 11 residues. V was cut by 5 bases and J by 11 bases, with 10 bases left in between. Germline loops: CDR1 SGHDT, CDR2 YYEEEE.

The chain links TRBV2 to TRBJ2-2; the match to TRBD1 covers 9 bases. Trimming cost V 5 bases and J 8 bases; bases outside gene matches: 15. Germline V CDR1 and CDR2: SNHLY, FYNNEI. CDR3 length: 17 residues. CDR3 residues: CASSMTYRDRVRGELFF. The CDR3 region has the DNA TGTGCCAGCAGTATGACATACCGGGACAGGGTACGTGGGGAGCTGTTTTTT.

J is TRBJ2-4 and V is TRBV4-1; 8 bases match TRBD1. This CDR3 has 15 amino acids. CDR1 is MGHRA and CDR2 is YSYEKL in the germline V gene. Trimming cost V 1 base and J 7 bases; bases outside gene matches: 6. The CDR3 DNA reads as TGCGCCAGCAGCCAAGTAGGCAGGGGGCCGAACATTCAGTACTTC. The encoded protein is CASSQVGRGPNIQYF.

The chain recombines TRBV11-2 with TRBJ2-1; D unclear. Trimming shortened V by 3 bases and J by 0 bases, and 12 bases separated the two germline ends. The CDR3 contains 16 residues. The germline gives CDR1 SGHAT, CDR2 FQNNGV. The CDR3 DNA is TGTGCCAGCAGCTTGAGTCCGGGCCTCTCCTACAATGAGCAGTTCTTC. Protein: CASSLSPGLSYNEQFF.

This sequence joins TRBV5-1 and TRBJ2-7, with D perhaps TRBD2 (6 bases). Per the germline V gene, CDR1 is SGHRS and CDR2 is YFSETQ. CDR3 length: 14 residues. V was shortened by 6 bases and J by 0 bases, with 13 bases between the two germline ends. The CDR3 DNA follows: TGCGCCAGCACTCGAGCGGGTCGCTCCTACGAGCAGTACTTC. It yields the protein CASTRAGRSYEQYF. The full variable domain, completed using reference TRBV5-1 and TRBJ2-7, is KAGVTQTPRYLIKTRGQQVTLSCSPISGHRSVSWYQQTPGQGLQFLFEYFSETQRNKGNFPGRFSGRQFSNSRSEMNVSTLELGDSALYLCASTRAGRSYEQYFGPGTRLTVT.

The DNA for the CDR3 is TGTGCCAGCAGCCCCAGGGGCAAATCGGGGGAGCTGTTTTTT. Residues: CASSPRGKSGELFF. J is TRBJ2-2 and V is TRBV13; TRBD1 might be the D (6 bases). V was shortened by 5 bases and J by 8 bases, with 15 bases between the two germline ends. This CDR3 has 14 residues. CDR1 PRHDT and CDR2 FYEKMQ come from the germline V gene (reference sequence).

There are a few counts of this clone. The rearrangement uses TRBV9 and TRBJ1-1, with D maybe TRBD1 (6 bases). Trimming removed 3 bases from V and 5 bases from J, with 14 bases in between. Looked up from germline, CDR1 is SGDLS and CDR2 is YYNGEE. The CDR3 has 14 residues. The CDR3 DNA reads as TGTGCCAGCAGCGCGACAGGTCAAAATACTGAAGCTTTCTTT. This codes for CASSATGQNTEAFF.

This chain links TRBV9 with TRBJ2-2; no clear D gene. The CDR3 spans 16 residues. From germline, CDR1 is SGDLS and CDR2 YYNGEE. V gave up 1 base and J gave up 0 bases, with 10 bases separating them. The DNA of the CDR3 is TGTGCCAGCAGCGTATTTGGGCTAGCGAACACCGGGGAGCTGTTTTTT. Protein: CASSVFGLANTGELFF.

CDR3 DNA sequence: TGTGCCAGCAGCCAAGATTTGGGATCTGGCTACACCTTC. Protein sequence: CASSQDLGSGYTF. The chain recombines TRBV4-2 with TRBJ1-2; no clear D. The germline V gene has CDR1 LGHNA and CDR2 YNFKEQ. This CDR3 has 13 residues. Trimming removed 0 bases from V and 7 bases from J, with 9 bases in between.

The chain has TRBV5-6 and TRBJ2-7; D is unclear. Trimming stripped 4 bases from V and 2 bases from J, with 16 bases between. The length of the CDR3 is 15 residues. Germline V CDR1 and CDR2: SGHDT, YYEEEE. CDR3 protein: CASSLRSLVTYEQYF. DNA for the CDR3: TGTGCCAGCAGCCTACGGAGCCTGGTTACCTACGAGCAGTACTTC.

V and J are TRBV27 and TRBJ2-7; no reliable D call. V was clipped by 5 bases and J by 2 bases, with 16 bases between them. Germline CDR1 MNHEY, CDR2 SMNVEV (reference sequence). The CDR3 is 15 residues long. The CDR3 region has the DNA TGTGCCAGCAGTCCCAACAGCAGACCCACCTACGAGCAGTACTTC. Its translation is CASSPNSRPTYEQYF.